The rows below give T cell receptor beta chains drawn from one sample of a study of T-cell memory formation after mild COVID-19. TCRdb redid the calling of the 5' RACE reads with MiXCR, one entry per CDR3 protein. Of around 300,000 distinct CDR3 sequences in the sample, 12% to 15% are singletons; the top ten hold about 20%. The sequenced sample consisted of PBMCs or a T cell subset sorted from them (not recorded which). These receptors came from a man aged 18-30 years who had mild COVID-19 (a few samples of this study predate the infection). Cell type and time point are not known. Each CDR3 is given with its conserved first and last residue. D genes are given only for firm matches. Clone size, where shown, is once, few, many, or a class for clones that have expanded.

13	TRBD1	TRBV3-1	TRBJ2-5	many	CASRGPRGETQYF	TGTGCCAGCAGAGGCCCCAGGGGGGAGACCCAGTACTTC
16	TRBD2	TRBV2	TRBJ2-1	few	CASSHPTSGGLGEQFF	TGTGCCAGCAGTCACCCGACTAGCGGGGGTTTGGGTGAGCAGTTCTTC
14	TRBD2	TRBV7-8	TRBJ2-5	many	CASSFGGDQETQYF	TGTGCCAGCAGCTTTGGGGGGGACCAAGAGACCCAGTACTTC
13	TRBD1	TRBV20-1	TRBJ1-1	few	CSARDGDRGQAFF	TGCAGTGCTAGAGATGGGGACAGGGGGCAAGCTTTCTTT
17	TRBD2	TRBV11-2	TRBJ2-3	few	CASSLLAPGLRGDTQYF	TGTGCCAGCAGCCTCTTAGCCCCGGGACTAAGGGGAGATACGCAGTATTTT
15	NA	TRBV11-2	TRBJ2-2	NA	CASNQKQGNTGELFF	TGTGCCAGCAACCAAAAACAGGGGAACACCGGGGAGCTGTTTTTT
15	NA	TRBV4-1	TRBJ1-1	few	CASSFRILMNTEAFF	TGCGCCAGCAGCTTTCGGATATTGATGAACACTGAAGCTTTCTTT
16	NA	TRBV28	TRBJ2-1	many	CASSSNRRGSYNEQFF	TGTGCCAGCAGTTCAAATAGAAGGGGTTCCTACAATGAGCAGTTCTTC
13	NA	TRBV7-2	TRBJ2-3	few	CASSLAIKDTQYF	TGTGCCAGCAGCTTAGCCATCAAAGATACGCAGTATTTT
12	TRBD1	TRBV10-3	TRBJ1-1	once	CAISLTGAEAFF	TGTGCCATCAGTCTGACAGGGGCCGAAGCTTTCTTT
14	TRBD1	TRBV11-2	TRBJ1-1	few	CASSARDSHTEAFF	TGTGCCAGCAGCGCCCGGGACAGCCACACTGAAGCTTTCTTT
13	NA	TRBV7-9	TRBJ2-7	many	CASSLGSGYEQYF	TGTGCCAGCAGCTTAGGGTCAGGATACGAGCAGTACTTC
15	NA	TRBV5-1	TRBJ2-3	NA	CASSQSVGLTDTQYF	TGCGCCAGCAGCCAATCGGTGGGGCTCACAGATACGCAGTATTTT
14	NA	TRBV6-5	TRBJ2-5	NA	CASSYSQGRETQYF	TGTGCCAGCAGTTACTCCCAGGGGCGAGAGACCCAGTACTTC
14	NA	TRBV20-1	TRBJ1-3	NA	CSAISGESGNTIYF	TGCAGTGCTATTTCCGGAGAGTCCGGAAACACCATATATTTT
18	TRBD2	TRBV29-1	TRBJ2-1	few	CSVESPSGGYHSYNEQFF	TGCAGCGTTGAATCCCCTAGCGGGGGCTACCACTCCTACAATGAGCAGTTCTTC
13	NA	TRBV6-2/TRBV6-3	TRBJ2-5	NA	CASSYGGIQTQYF	TGTGCCAGCAGTTACGGGGGTATACAGACCCAGTACTTC
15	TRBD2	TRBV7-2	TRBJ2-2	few	CASSFQAGGTGELFF	TGTGCCAGCAGCTTCCAAGCGGGGGGCACCGGGGAGCTGTTTTTT
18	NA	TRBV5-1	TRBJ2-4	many	CASSATGPPLLAKNIQYF	TGCGCCAGCTCTGCGACAGGACCCCCTCTGCTAGCCAAAAACATTCAGTACTTC
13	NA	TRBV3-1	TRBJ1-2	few	CASSQTGQYGYTF	TGTGCCAGCAGCCAAACAGGGCAGTATGGCTACACCTTC
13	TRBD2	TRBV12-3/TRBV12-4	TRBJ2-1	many	CARTSGGANEQFF	TGTGCCAGAACTAGCGGGGGGGCTAATGAGCAGTTCTTC
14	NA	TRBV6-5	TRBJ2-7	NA	CASSYGQGPSEQYF	TGTGCCAGCAGTTACGGGCAGGGGCCTAGTGAGCAGTACTTC
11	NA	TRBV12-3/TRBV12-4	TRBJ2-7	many	CASSSGNEQYF	TGTGCCAGCAGTTCTGGGAACGAGCAGTACTTC
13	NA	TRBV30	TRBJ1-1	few	CAWSVRGNTEAFF	TGTGCCTGGAGTGTACGGGGGAACACTGAAGCTTTCTTT
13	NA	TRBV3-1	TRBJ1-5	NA	CASSPGYRQPQHF	TGTGCCAGCAGCCCAGGGTATCGTCAGCCCCAGCATTTT
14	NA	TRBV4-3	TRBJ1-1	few	CASSRTAVNTEAFF	TGCGCCAGCAGCCGGACAGCGGTGAACACTGAAGCTTTCTTT
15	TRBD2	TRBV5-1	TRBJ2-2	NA	CASSSLAGVTGELFF	TGCGCCAGCAGCTCCCTAGCGGGGGTAACCGGGGAGCTGTTTTTT